These 9 T cell receptor beta chains share one sample of origin, sequenced in a study of Graves' ophthalmopathy and Graves' hyperthyroidism. The authors amplified TCR beta CDR3 regions from RNA transcripts. Following a first-round RT-PCR that used HTBI primers, a second-round multiplex PCR was carried out. TCRdb recomputed calls from the multiplex PCR reads with MiXCR, one row per CDR3 protein. The table lists 680,000 or so distinct CDR3 sequences, approximately 22% of them singletons, with roughly 7.4% in the top ten. Sequencing used peripheral blood. The source is a young woman with stable Graves' hyperthyroidism. Some clones in this sample may be carry-over from other donors' samples.

This clonotype has more than one count but fewer than ten. An end of the junction does not agree with germline; a read error may underlie this. The V and J genes are TRBV28 and TRBJ2-4; 7 bases fit TRBD1. The CDR3 loop spans 16 amino acids. The germline V gene has CDR1 MDHEN and CDR2 SYDVKM. The CDR3 DNA reads TGTGCCAGCAGATCCACAGGGGCCCTAGCCAAAAACATTAAGTACTTC. It is translated as CASRSTGALAKNIKYF.

This clonotype showed up just a few times. The chain couples TRBV3-1 to TRBJ2-7; D perhaps matches TRBD2 (7 bases). CDR1 and CDR2 (germline): LGHDT, YNNKEL (reference sequence). Trimming left V 5 bases short and J 2 bases short, with 19 bases between. This CDR3 spans 16 amino acids. The CDR3 protein is CASSGGASGYTYEQYF. The DNA of the CDR3 is TGTGCCAGCAGCGGGGGGGCTAGCGGCTATACCTACGAGCAGTACTTC.

The rearrangement links TRBV5-1 to TRBJ2-2; D is undetermined. V was trimmed by 0 bases and J by 9 bases, leaving 9 bases between them. Looked up from germline, CDR1 is SGHRS and CDR2 is YFSETQ. This CDR3 is built from 13 residues. The CDR3 DNA reads TGCGCCAGCAGCTTGGGAGTGGCCAGGGAGCTGTTTTTT. Its translation is CASSLGVARELFF.

This rearrangement joins TRBV19 to TRBJ2-7; D gene ambiguous. The CDR3 runs to 13 residues. The germline gives CDR1 LNHDA, CDR2 SQIVND (reference sequence). The ends were cut back, 4 bases at V and 3 bases at J, with 10 bases in the middle. The DNA of the CDR3 is TGTGCCAGTAGTAAGCAGTTCGGCTACGAGCAGTACTTC. This translates into CASSKQFGYEQYF.

V gene TRBV6-5 combines with J gene TRBJ2-7; possible D gene TRBD2, 7 bases. Germline assignment: CDR1 MNHEY and CDR2 SVGAGI. This CDR3 spans 14 amino acids. Trimming removed 2 bases from V and 4 bases from J, with 12 bases in between. The CDR3 loop is CASSYPGGLYEQYF. The CDR3, as DNA: TGTGCCAGCAGTTACCCGGGGGGCCTGTACGAGCAGTACTTC.

This clonotype appeared many times. The chain recombines TRBV20-1 with TRBJ2-7, with TRBD2 matching 9 bases. Germline CDR1 and CDR2: DFQATT and SNEGSKA (reference sequence). V lost 0 bases, J lost 4 bases, and 7 bases stayed unmatched. This CDR3 is 15 amino acids long. The CDR3 DNA is TGCAGTGCTAGAGATGTCCGGCTAGCGGGGTACGAGCAGTACTTC. This sequence encodes CSARDVRLAGYEQYF.

The rearrangement joins TRBV4-1 to TRBJ1-1; a possible D gene is TRBD1 (5 bases). The germline CDR1 and CDR2 sequences are MGHRA and YSYEKL. Trimming pared 1 base from V and 4 bases from J, leaving 25 bases between. The CDR3 consists of 19 residues. The CDR3: CASSQGRSRWTRGVTEAFF. CDR3 nucleotide sequence: TGCGCCAGCAGCCAAGGGCGTAGTAGATGGACACGTGGGGTCACTGAAGCTTTCTTT.

V gene TRBV20-1 combines with J gene TRBJ1-2; no clear D. This CDR3 region has 13 residues. The germline V and J ends were trimmed by 3 bases and 4 bases, with 12 bases remaining between them. Germline V gene lookup returns CDR1 DFQATT and CDR2 SNEGSKA (reference sequence). This CDR3 reads CSARKAGSYGYTF. Here the CDR3 DNA reads TGCAGTGCTAGGAAGGCAGGATCCTATGGCTACACCTTC.

This chain links TRBV4-2 with TRBJ2-5; 7 bases are shared with TRBD2. Germline trimming cut 0 bases from V and 1 base from J; bases unmatched to any gene: 11. Germline CDR1 and CDR2: LGHNA and YNFKEQ. The CDR3 consists of 18 residues. For the CDR3, the DNA is TGTGCCAGCAGCCAAGAACCACTAGCGCCCGGTTTCCAAGAGACCCAGTACTTC. Translated, it gives CASSQEPLAPGFQETQYF.